A selection of T cell receptor beta chains follows, all from one sample in a study of cytomegalovirus exposure and HLA in healthy donors. The method was immunoSEQ multiplex PCR; TCRdb's version includes in-frame clones alone and lacks a portion of them. The clone table shows around 100,000 clones, with the ten largest holding approximately 6.2%. Material: PBMCs. These receptors were collected from a man between 35 and 55 years old in good health and CMV-seropositive. Both conserved end residues are part of each CDR3. D genes are given only for firm matches.

j_call,v_call,cdr3_length,d_call,cdr3_aa,cdr3_nt
TRBJ1-2,TRBV6-5,13,TRBD1,CASSPTGAYGYTF,TGTGCCAGCAGTCCCACAGGGGCCTATGGCTACACCTTC
TRBJ2-3,TRBV28,19,NA,CASSLYVGGIGASTDTQYF,TGTGCCAGCAGTTTATACGTCGGCGGGATAGGTGCTAGCACAGATACGCAGTATTTT
TRBJ1-5,TRBV5-6,12,NA,CASSPGGQPQHF,TGTGCCAGCAGCCCCGGGGGTCAGCCCCAGCATTTT
TRBJ1-2,TRBV13,17,TRBD1,CASSSQPNPGQANGYTF,TGTGCCAGCAGCTCCCAACCAAATCCGGGACAGGCCAATGGCTACACCTTC
TRBJ2-3,TRBV6-1,16,NA,CASSEPPGRYTDTQYF,TGTGCCAGCAGTGAACCGCCGGGAAGATATACGGATACGCAGTATTTT
TRBJ1-2,TRBV10-3,14,NA,CAISPAGKDYGYTF,TGTGCCATCAGTCCAGCGGGCAAGGACTATGGCTACACCTTC
TRBJ2-4,TRBV19,11,NA,CASRRENIQYF,TGTGCCAGTAGACGGGAAAACATTCAGTACTTC
TRBJ1-1,TRBV6-1,15,NA,CASSNRVLGNTEAFF,TGTGCCAGCAGCAACAGGGTTCTTGGGAACACTGAAGCTTTCTTT
TRBJ1-2,TRBV27,15,TRBD1,CASSQSPGQIYGYTF,TGTGCCAGCAGTCAATCGCCGGGACAGATCTATGGCTACACCTTC
TRBJ2-7,TRBV15,17,TRBD1,CATSRDIPGQGGPEQYF,TGTGCCACCAGCAGAGACATACCGGGACAGGGTGGGCCCGAGCAGTACTTC
TRBJ2-7,TRBV19,15,TRBD2,CASSATSGVTYEQYF,TGTGCCAGTAGTGCCACTAGCGGCGTTACCTACGAGCAGTACTTC
TRBJ2-1,TRBV19,15,TRBD2,CASSPTSGTYNEQFF,TGTGCCAGTAGCCCGACTAGCGGGACGTACAATGAGCAGTTCTTC
TRBJ1-1,TRBV5-5,13,NA,CASSKTVNTEAFF,TGTGCCAGCAGCAAGACAGTGAACACTGAAGCTTTCTTT
TRBJ2-7,TRBV29-1,11,NA,CSAGHPYEQYF,TGCAGCGCAGGACATCCCTACGAGCAGTACTTC
TRBJ2-7,TRBV4-2,14,NA,CASSQGRGANEQYF,TGTGCCAGCAGCCAAGGTCGGGGGGCCAACGAGCAGTACTTC
TRBJ2-1,TRBV19,15,TRBD2,CASSSPSGSHNEQFF,TGTGCCAGTAGTTCACCTAGCGGGAGCCACAATGAGCAGTTCTTC
TRBJ2-4,TRBV4-1,16,NA,CASSQDDFVAKNIQYF,TGCGCCAGCAGCCAAGATGACTTCGTAGCCAAAAACATTCAGTACTTC
TRBJ2-5,TRBV28,14,NA,CATRTRHTEGTQYF,TGTGCCACCAGAACCAGACACACTGAAGGGACCCAGTACTTC
TRBJ2-5,TRBV5-1,13,NA,CASSLFGQETQYF,TGCGCCAGCAGCTTGTTCGGCCAAGAGACCCAGTACTTC
TRBJ2-7,TRBV5-6,14,NA,CASSSTDSSYEQYF,TGTGCCAGCAGCTCGACTGATTCCTCCTACGAGCAGTACTTC